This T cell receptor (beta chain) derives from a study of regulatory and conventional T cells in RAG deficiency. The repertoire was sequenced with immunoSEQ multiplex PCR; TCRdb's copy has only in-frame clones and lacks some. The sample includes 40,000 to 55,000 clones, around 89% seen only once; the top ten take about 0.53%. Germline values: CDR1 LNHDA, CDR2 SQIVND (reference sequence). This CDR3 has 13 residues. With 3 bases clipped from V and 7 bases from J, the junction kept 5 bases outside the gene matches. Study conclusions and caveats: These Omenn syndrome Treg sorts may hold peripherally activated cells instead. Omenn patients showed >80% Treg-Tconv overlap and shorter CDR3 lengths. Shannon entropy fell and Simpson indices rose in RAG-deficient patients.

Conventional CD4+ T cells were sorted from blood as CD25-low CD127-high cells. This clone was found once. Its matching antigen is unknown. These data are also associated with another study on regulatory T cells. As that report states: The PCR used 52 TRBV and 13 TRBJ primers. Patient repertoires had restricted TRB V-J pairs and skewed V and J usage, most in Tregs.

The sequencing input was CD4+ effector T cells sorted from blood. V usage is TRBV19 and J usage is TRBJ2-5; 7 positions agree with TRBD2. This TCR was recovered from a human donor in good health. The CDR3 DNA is TGTGCCAGTAGTATCCAGCGGGAAGGGACCCAGTACTTC. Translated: CASSIQREGTQYF.